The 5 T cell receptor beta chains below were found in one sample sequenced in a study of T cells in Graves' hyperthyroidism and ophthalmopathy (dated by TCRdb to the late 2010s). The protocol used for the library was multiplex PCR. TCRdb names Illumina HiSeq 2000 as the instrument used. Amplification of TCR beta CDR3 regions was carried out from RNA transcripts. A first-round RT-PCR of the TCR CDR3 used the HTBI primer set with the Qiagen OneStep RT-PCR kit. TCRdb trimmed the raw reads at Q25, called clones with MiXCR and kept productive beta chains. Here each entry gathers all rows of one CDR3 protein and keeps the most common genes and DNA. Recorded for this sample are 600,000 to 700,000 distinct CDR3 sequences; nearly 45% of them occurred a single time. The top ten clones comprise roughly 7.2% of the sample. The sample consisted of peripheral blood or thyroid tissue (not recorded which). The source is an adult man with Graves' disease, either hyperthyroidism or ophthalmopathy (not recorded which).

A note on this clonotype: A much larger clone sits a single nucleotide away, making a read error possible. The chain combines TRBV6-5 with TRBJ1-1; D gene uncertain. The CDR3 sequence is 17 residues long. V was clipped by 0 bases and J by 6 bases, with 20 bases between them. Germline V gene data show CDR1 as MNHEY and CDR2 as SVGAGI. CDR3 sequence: CASSYSMEELRVAEAFF. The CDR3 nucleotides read TGTGCCAGCAGTTACTCGATGGAGGAGCTGCGGGTAGCTGAAGCTTTCTTT.

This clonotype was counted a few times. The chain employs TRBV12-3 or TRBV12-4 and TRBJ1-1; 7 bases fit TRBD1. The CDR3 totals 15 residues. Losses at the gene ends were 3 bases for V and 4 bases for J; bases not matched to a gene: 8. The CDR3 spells CASSFGQAVGTEAFF. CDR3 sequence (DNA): TGTGCCAGCAGTTTCGGACAGGCCGTCGGCACTGAAGCTTTCTTT.

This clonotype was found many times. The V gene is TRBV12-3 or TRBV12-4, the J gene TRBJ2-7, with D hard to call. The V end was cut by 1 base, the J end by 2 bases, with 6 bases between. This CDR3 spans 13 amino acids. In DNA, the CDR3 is TGTGCCAGCAGTTTAGGCGGACCCTACGAGCAGTACTTC. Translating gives CASSLGGPYEQYF.

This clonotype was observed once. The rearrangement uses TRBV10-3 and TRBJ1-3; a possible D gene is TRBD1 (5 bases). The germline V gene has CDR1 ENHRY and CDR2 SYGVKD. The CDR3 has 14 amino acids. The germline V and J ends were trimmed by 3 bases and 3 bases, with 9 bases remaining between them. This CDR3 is CAISEDSVGNTIYF. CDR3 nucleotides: TGTGCCATCAGTGAAGACAGCGTTGGAAACACCATATATTTT.

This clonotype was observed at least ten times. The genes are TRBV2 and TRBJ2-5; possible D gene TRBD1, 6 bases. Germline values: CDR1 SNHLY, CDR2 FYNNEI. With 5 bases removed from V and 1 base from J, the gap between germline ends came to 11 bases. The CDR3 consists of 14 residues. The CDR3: CASSTDRSQETQYF. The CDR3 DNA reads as TGTGCCAGCAGTACGGACAGAAGCCAAGAGACCCAGTACTTC. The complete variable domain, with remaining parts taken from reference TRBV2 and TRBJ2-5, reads EPEVTQTPSHQVTQMGQEVILRCVPISNHLYFYWYRQILGQKVEFLVSFYNNEISEKSEIFDDQFSVERPDGSNFTLKIRSTKLEDSAMYFCASSTDRSQETQYFGPGTRLLVL.